This is a list of T cell receptor beta chains from one sample in a study of T-cell memory formation after mild COVID-19. TCRdb re-derived calls from the 5' RACE reads in MiXCR, one entry per CDR3 protein. The repertoire holds tens of thousands of distinct CDR3 sequences, with about 16% as singletons. The sequencing input was PBMCs or a T cell subset sorted from them (not recorded which). These receptors all stem from a man aged 18 to 35 who had mild COVID-19 (a few samples of this study predate the infection). Cell type and time point are not known. Both conserved end residues are part of each CDR3. The D gene is left open where the match is weak. Clone sizes are given selectively: once, few, many, or a class where the clone is expanded.

j_call: TRBJ1-1
v_call: TRBV7-2
d_call: -
clone_size: -
cdr3_aa: CASSSEVNTEAFF
cdr3_nt: TGTGCCAGCAGCTCAGAGGTGAACACTGAAGCTTTCTTT

j_call: TRBJ1-2
v_call: TRBV12-3/TRBV12-4
d_call: -
clone_size: -
cdr3_aa: CASSLGGGDGYTF
cdr3_nt: TGTGCCAGCAGTTTGGGCGGGGGGGATGGCTACACCTTC

j_call: TRBJ2-2
v_call: TRBV29-1
d_call: -
clone_size: few
cdr3_aa: CSVELTGELFF
cdr3_nt: TGCAGCGTGGAGCTCACCGGGGAGCTGTTTTTT

j_call: TRBJ2-3
v_call: TRBV11-3
d_call: TRBD1
clone_size: few
cdr3_aa: CASSPRTGGFDTQYF
cdr3_nt: TGTGCCAGCAGCCCTCGGACAGGGGGCTTTGATACGCAGTATTTT

j_call: TRBJ2-3
v_call: TRBV5-1
d_call: -
clone_size: few
cdr3_aa: CASSLWRGTDTQYF
cdr3_nt: TGCGCCAGCAGCTTGTGGCGGGGCACAGATACGCAGTATTTT

j_call: TRBJ2-3
v_call: TRBV4-3
d_call: TRBD2
clone_size: many
cdr3_aa: CASSQESGGGTDTQYF
cdr3_nt: TGCGCCAGCAGCCAAGAATCTGGCGGGGGAACAGATACGCAGTATTTT

j_call: TRBJ2-6
v_call: TRBV7-3
d_call: -
clone_size: -
cdr3_aa: CASSLTPGLGANVLTF
cdr3_nt: TGTGCCAGCAGCTTAACACCCGGGCTCGGGGCCAACGTCCTGACTTTC

j_call: TRBJ2-2
v_call: TRBV4-1
d_call: TRBD2
clone_size: few
cdr3_aa: CASSPWGGANTGELFF
cdr3_nt: TGCGCCAGCAGCCCCTGGGGGGGGGCGAACACCGGGGAGCTGTTTTTT

j_call: TRBJ2-2
v_call: TRBV6-2/TRBV6-3
d_call: -
clone_size: few
cdr3_aa: CASTILTGELFF
cdr3_nt: TGTGCCAGCACCATCCTCACCGGGGAGCTGTTTTTT

j_call: TRBJ1-6
v_call: TRBV7-9
d_call: -
clone_size: -
cdr3_aa: CASSLSLCLHLKSSYNSPLHF
cdr3_nt: TGTGCCAGCAGCCTATCTCTCTGCCTTCACTTAAAGAGCTCCTATAATTCACCCCTCCACTTT

j_call: TRBJ2-2
v_call: TRBV12-5
d_call: -
clone_size: few
cdr3_aa: CASGLGLAGELFF
cdr3_nt: TGTGCTAGTGGTTTGGGTTTGGCCGGGGAGCTGTTTTTT

j_call: TRBJ1-2
v_call: TRBV2
d_call: -
clone_size: many
cdr3_aa: CASSEALSWREWGYTF
cdr3_nt: TGTGCCAGCAGTGAAGCGCTTTCTTGGAGGGAGTGGGGCTACACCTTC

j_call: TRBJ1-5
v_call: TRBV6-5
d_call: -
clone_size: -
cdr3_aa: CASSYGTPGNQPQHF
cdr3_nt: TGTGCCAGCAGTTACGGGACACCAGGTAATCAGCCCCAGCATTTT

j_call: TRBJ1-1
v_call: TRBV7-9
d_call: -
clone_size: -
cdr3_aa: CASSHSRRDSQNTEAFF
cdr3_nt: TGTGCCAGCAGCCATTCCCGCCGGGACTCCCAGAACACTGAAGCTTTCTTT

j_call: TRBJ2-3
v_call: TRBV6-4
d_call: TRBD2
clone_size: -
cdr3_aa: CASSETSGDEDTQYF
cdr3_nt: TGTGCCAGCAGTGAGACTAGCGGGGACGAAGATACGCAGTATTTT

j_call: TRBJ2-5
v_call: TRBV7-9
d_call: -
clone_size: -
cdr3_aa: CASSLGIETQYF
cdr3_nt: TGTGCCAGCAGCTTAGGGATCGAGACCCAGTACTTC

j_call: TRBJ2-7
v_call: TRBV5-1
d_call: TRBD1
clone_size: many
cdr3_aa: CASSLRQGSSYEQYF
cdr3_nt: TGCGCCAGCAGCCTTCGACAGGGGAGCTCCTACGAGCAGTACTTC

j_call: TRBJ2-3
v_call: TRBV7-9
d_call: TRBD1
clone_size: -
cdr3_aa: CASSLVGQGTDTQYF
cdr3_nt: TGTGCCAGCAGCTTAGTGGGACAGGGCACAGATACGCAGTATTTT

j_call: TRBJ1-2
v_call: TRBV10-3
d_call: -
clone_size: -
cdr3_aa: CAITGFPGGAESNYGYTF
cdr3_nt: TGTGCCATCACCGGTTTCCCCGGGGGGGCCGAGTCTAACTATGGCTACACCTTC

j_call: TRBJ2-4
v_call: TRBV6-6
d_call: -
clone_size: -
cdr3_aa: CASSPVGAKNIQYF
cdr3_nt: TGTGCCAGCAGCCCGGTGGGGGCCAAAAACATTCAGTACTTC

j_call: TRBJ2-1
v_call: TRBV11-2
d_call: -
clone_size: -
cdr3_aa: CASSAQKWEQFF
cdr3_nt: TGTGCCAGCAGCGCCCAAAAGTGGGAGCAGTTCTTC

j_call: TRBJ2-1
v_call: TRBV5-5
d_call: -
clone_size: -
cdr3_aa: CASSPDRYNEQFF
cdr3_nt: TGTGCCAGCAGCCCGGACCGATACAATGAGCAGTTCTTC

j_call: TRBJ2-1
v_call: TRBV5-5
d_call: TRBD1
clone_size: -
cdr3_aa: CASSPPTGAYNEQFF
cdr3_nt: TGTGCCAGCAGCCCCCCGACAGGGGCCTACAATGAGCAGTTCTTC

j_call: TRBJ1-6
v_call: TRBV4-3
d_call: -
clone_size: few
cdr3_aa: CASSQASYSPLHF
cdr3_nt: TGCGCCAGCAGCCAAGCTTCGTATTCACCCCTCCACTTT

j_call: TRBJ1-1
v_call: TRBV29-1
d_call: TRBD1
clone_size: few
cdr3_aa: CSAPVQGATEAFF
cdr3_nt: TGCAGCGCCCCTGTACAGGGGGCGACTGAAGCTTTCTTT

j_call: TRBJ2-1
v_call: TRBV27
d_call: -
clone_size: few
cdr3_aa: CASSFLLEGGNEQFF
cdr3_nt: TGTGCCAGCAGTTTCCTCCTAGAGGGTGGCAATGAGCAGTTCTTC

j_call: TRBJ2-7
v_call: TRBV19
d_call: TRBD2
clone_size: few
cdr3_aa: CASSLQGGYEQYF
cdr3_nt: TGTGCCAGTAGTCTTCAGGGAGGGTACGAGCAGTACTTC

j_call: TRBJ2-1
v_call: TRBV9
d_call: TRBD2
clone_size: few
cdr3_aa: CASSVGLAGVRNEQFF
cdr3_nt: TGTGCCAGCAGCGTAGGACTAGCGGGGGTTAGAAATGAGCAGTTCTTC

j_call: TRBJ2-3
v_call: TRBV20-1
d_call: -
clone_size: few
cdr3_aa: CSARARSTDTQYF
cdr3_nt: TGCAGTGCTAGAGCGCGGAGCACAGATACGCAGTATTTT

j_call: TRBJ2-5
v_call: TRBV6-6
d_call: TRBD1
clone_size: many
cdr3_aa: CASSSGGWYETQYF
cdr3_nt: TGTGCCAGCAGCTCAGGGGGCTGGTATGAGACCCAGTACTTC

j_call: TRBJ1-1
v_call: TRBV4-1
d_call: TRBD1
clone_size: -
cdr3_aa: CASSQMGQGYAFF
cdr3_nt: TGCGCCAGCAGCCAAATGGGACAGGGGTACGCTTTCTTT

j_call: TRBJ2-1
v_call: TRBV4-1
d_call: TRBD2
clone_size: -
cdr3_aa: CASSQEGAGGLYNEQFF
cdr3_nt: TGCGCCAGCAGCCAAGAAGGGGCGGGGGGATTATACAATGAGCAGTTCTTC

j_call: TRBJ2-3
v_call: TRBV6-4
d_call: -
clone_size: many
cdr3_aa: CASSGNPTDTQYF
cdr3_nt: TGTGCCAGCAGTGGGAACCCAACAGATACGCAGTATTTT

j_call: TRBJ1-2
v_call: TRBV29-1
d_call: -
clone_size: few
cdr3_aa: CSVEETTGLSGYGYTF
cdr3_nt: TGCAGCGTTGAAGAGACGACAGGTCTAAGTGGCTATGGCTACACCTTC

j_call: TRBJ2-2
v_call: TRBV6-2/TRBV6-3
d_call: -
clone_size: few
cdr3_aa: CASKRRNTGELFF
cdr3_nt: TGTGCCAGCAAGAGGAGGAACACCGGGGAGCTGTTTTTT

j_call: TRBJ2-1
v_call: TRBV7-9
d_call: TRBD1
clone_size: few
cdr3_aa: CASSYRTGYNEQFF
cdr3_nt: TGTGCCAGCAGCTACCGGACAGGCTACAATGAGCAGTTCTTC

j_call: TRBJ2-3
v_call: TRBV20-1
d_call: -
clone_size: many
cdr3_aa: CSARDPGGAVTDTQYF
cdr3_nt: TGCAGTGCTAGAGATCCAGGGGGGGCCGTCACAGATACGCAGTATTTT

j_call: TRBJ2-3
v_call: TRBV4-3
d_call: TRBD1
clone_size: few
cdr3_aa: CASSDENQGASTDTQYF
cdr3_nt: TGCGCCAGCAGCGACGAGAATCAGGGGGCTAGCACAGATACGCAGTATTTT

j_call: TRBJ1-2
v_call: TRBV29-1
d_call: -
clone_size: -
cdr3_aa: CSVDPPTGEYGYTF
cdr3_nt: TGCAGCGTCGACCCACCGACAGGAGAATATGGCTACACCTTC

j_call: TRBJ2-3
v_call: TRBV7-9
d_call: -
clone_size: -
cdr3_aa: CASSPSGHRTSTDTQYF
cdr3_nt: TGTGCCAGCAGCCCGTCCGGCCACCGGACGAGCACAGATACGCAGTATTTT

j_call: TRBJ1-4
v_call: TRBV5-1
d_call: -
clone_size: few
cdr3_aa: CASSKGIPETEKLFF
cdr3_nt: TGCGCCAGCAGCAAGGGGATTCCCGAAACTGAAAAACTGTTTTTT

j_call: TRBJ1-2
v_call: TRBV4-2
d_call: -
clone_size: -
cdr3_aa: CASSQDLRDTVSRYGYTF
cdr3_nt: TGTGCCAGCAGCCAAGATCTTCGGGACACGGTTTCGCGCTATGGCTACACCTTC

j_call: TRBJ1-1
v_call: TRBV29-1
d_call: -
clone_size: -
cdr3_aa: CSVEGRGNTEAFF
cdr3_nt: TGCAGCGTTGAAGGGAGGGGGAACACTGAAGCTTTCTTT

j_call: TRBJ1-2
v_call: TRBV6-2/TRBV6-3
d_call: -
clone_size: -
cdr3_aa: CASSYPLYGYTF
cdr3_nt: TGTGCCAGCAGTTACCCCCTCTATGGCTACACCTTC

j_call: TRBJ2-3
v_call: TRBV3-1
d_call: TRBD2
clone_size: many
cdr3_aa: CASSPSSGLDTQYF
cdr3_nt: TGTGCCAGCAGCCCTTCTAGCGGTTTAGATACGCAGTATTTT

j_call: TRBJ2-1
v_call: TRBV5-4
d_call: TRBD1
clone_size: few
cdr3_aa: CASSPLQGALNEQFF
cdr3_nt: TGTGCCAGCAGCCCGTTACAGGGGGCCCTCAATGAGCAGTTCTTC

j_call: TRBJ1-1
v_call: TRBV27
d_call: -
clone_size: few
cdr3_aa: CASGVAGGTEAFF
cdr3_nt: TGTGCCTCTGGGGTGGCAGGAGGTACTGAAGCTTTCTTT